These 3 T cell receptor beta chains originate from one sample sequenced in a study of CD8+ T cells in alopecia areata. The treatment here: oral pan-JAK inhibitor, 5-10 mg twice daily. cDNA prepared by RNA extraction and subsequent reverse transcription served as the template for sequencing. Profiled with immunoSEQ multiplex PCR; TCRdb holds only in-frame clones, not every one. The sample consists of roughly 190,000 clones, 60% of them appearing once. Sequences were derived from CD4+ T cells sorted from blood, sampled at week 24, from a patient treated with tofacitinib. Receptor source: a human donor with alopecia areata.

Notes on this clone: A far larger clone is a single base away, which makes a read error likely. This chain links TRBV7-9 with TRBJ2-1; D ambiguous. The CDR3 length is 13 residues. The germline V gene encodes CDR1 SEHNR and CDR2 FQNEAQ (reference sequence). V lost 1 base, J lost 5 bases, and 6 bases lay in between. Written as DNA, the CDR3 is TGTGCCAGCAGCTTAGGGGCGAACAATGAGCAGTTCTTC. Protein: CASSLGANNEQFF.

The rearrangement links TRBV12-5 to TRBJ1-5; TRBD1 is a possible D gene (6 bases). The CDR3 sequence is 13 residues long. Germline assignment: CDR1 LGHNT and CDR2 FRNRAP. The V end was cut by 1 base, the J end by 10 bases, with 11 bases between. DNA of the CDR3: TGTGCTAGTGGTTTGGGGGACAATGGACCCCAGCATTTT. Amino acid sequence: CASGLGDNGPQHF.

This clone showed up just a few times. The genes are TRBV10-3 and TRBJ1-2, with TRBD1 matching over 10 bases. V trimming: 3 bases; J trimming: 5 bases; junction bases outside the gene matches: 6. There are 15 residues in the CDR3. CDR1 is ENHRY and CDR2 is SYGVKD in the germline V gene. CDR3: CAISEKGQGIYGYTF. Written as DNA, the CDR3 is TGTGCCATCAGTGAAAAGGGACAGGGGATTTATGGCTACACCTTC.